In its sample, the clone carrying this TCR beta chain was seen a few times. The target antigen is unknown. This specimen belongs to a study of metastatic and nonmetastatic thyroid tumors. Whole-study context: Malignant and benign thyroid patients had repertoires compared in peripheral blood and tumor or nodule tissue.

Germline CDR1 reads SNHLY; CDR2 reads FYNNEI. Trimming left V 5 bases short and J 10 bases short, with 21 bases between. There are 14 residues in the CDR3. The study's findings and limits: In blood and tumor, TCR beta diversity was reportedly significantly higher in malignant thyroid tumors than in benign nodules.

MiXCR was used by TCRdb to re-call the PCR reads. In the table there are about 39,000 clones, 15% to 20% of which are singletons. Each patient went into thyroid surgery without having received any treatment. Input material: blood. The V gene is TRBV2, the J gene TRBJ2-7; D may be TRBD2 (6 bases). The TCR comes from a female donor with papillary thyroid cancer or a benign thyroid nodule (not recorded which). Some clones in this sample may be carry-over from other donors' samples. CDR3 protein: CASSLKLASYYQYF. The CDR3 DNA reads TGTGCCAGCAGTTTAAAACTAGCCTCCTACTATCAGTACTTC.